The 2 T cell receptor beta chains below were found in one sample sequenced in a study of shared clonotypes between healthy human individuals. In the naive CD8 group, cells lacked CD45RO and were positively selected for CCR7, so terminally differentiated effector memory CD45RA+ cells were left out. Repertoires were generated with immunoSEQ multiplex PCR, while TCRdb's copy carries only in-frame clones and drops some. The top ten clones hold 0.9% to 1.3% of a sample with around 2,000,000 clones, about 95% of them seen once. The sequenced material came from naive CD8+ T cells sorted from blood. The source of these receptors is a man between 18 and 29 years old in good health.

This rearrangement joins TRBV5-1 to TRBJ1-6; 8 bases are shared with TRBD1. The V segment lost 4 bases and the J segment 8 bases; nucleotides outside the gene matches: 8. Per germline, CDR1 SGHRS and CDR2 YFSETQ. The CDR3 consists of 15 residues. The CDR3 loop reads CASSRPETGDSPLHF. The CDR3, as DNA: TGCGCCAGCAGCCGGCCCGAGACAGGGGATTCACCCCTCCACTTT.

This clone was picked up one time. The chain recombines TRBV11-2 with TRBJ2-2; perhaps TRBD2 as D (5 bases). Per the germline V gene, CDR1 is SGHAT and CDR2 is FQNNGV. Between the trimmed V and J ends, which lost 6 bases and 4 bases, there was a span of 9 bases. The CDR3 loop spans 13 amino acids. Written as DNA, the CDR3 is TGTGCCAGCAGACGGGCGGGCACCGGGGAGCTGTTTTTT. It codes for CASRRAGTGELFF. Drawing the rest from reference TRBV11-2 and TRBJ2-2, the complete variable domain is EAGVAQSPRYKIIEKRQSVAFWCNPISGHATLYWYQQILGQGPKLLIQFQNNGVVDDSQLPKDRFSAERLKGVDSTLKIQPAKLEDSAVYLCASRRAGTGELFFGEGSRLTVL.